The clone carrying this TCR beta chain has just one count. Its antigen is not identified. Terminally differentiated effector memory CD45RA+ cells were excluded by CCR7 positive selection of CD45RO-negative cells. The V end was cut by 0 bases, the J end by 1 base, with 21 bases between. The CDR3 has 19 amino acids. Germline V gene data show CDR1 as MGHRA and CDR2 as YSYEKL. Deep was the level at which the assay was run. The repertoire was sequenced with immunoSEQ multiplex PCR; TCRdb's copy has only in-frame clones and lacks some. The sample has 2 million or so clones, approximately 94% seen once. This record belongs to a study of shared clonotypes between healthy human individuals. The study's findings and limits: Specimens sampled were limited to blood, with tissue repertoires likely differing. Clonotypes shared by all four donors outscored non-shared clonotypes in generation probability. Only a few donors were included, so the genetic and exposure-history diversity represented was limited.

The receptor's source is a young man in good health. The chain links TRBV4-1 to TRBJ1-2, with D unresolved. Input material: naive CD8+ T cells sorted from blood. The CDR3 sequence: CASSQDVLEGYGSNYGYTF. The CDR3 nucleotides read TGCGCCAGCAGCCAAGATGTACTGGAGGGTTATGGGAGTAACTATGGCTACACCTTC.